One sample yielded the 13 T cell receptor beta chains listed below, sequenced in a study of regulatory T cells in long-lasting Graves disease. As to time point: persistent/refractory GD, antithyroid drugs over 5 years with positive TRAb. Scientists built the TCR library using RNA that was extracted from PBMCs. According to the study, TCR beta libraries were built with iRepertoire HTBI primers and CDR3-region Arm-PCR. TCRdb re-called the multiplex PCR reads through MiXCR, storing one row per CDR3 protein. The sample shows approximately 470,000 distinct CDR3 sequences, around 21% of them seen only once. The sample consisted of peripheral blood mononuclear cells (PBMCs), taken when the disease was refractory, from a patient treated with antithyroid drugs. Source of these receptors: a female donor with Graves disease.

This clonotype has only a few counts. This rearrangement joins TRBV5-5 to TRBJ2-2; D could derive from TRBD1 or TRBD2 (5 bases each). Germline V lookup: CDR1 SGHKS, CDR2 YYEKEE (reference sequence). Trimming pared 5 bases from V and 5 bases from J, leaving 13 bases between. The CDR3 length is 14 residues. CDR3 in DNA: TGTGCCAGCAGTGCTCTAGCAGGGACCGGGGAGCTGTTTTTT. This encodes CASSALAGTGELFF. Variable domain in full (rest from reference TRBV5-5 and TRBJ2-2): DAGVTQSPTHLIKTRGQQVTLRCSPISGHKSVSWYQQVLGQGPQFIFQYYEKEERGRGNFPDRFSARQFPNYSSELNVNALLLGDSALYLCASSALAGTGELFFGEGSRLTVL.

In its sample, this clonotype was seen many times. The chain joins TRBV27 to TRBJ2-4, with 9 nucleotides matching TRBD1. There are 12 residues in the CDR3. The germline CDR1 and CDR2 sequences are MNHEY and SMNVEV (reference sequence). The V gene end was trimmed by 7 bases and the J gene end by 9 bases; junction bases not matched to a gene: 4. This chain's CDR3 is CASKDRGGIQYF. CDR3 coding DNA: TGTGCCAGCAAGGACAGGGGAGGCATTCAGTACTTC.

This clonotype was seen a few times. V is TRBV28 and J is TRBJ1-6, with D unclear. Germline values: CDR1 MDHEN, CDR2 SYDVKM. The V gene lost 1 base and the J gene lost 11 bases, with 12 bases spanning the gap. The CDR3 is made up of 14 amino acids. This CDR3 is CASSLSGNNPPLHF. The CDR3 nucleotides read TGTGCCAGCAGTTTATCTGGGAACAATCCACCCCTCCACTTT.

This clonotype was counted many times. The genes are TRBV6-1 and TRBJ2-7; D perhaps matches TRBD2 (5 bases). Trimming stripped 3 bases from V and 2 bases from J, with 11 bases between. The CDR3 length is 14 residues. CDR1 is MNHNS, CDR2 SASEGT, per germline. CDR3 region: CASSDIATPYEQYF. The CDR3 nucleotides read TGTGCCAGCAGTGATATAGCGACCCCCTACGAGCAGTACTTC.

This clonotype was seen only a few times. The chain carries TRBV5-1 and TRBJ1-2; D not resolved. CDR1 SGHRS and CDR2 YFSETQ come from the germline V gene. Trimming stripped 2 bases from V and 7 bases from J, with 18 bases between. This CDR3 is built from 15 residues. The CDR3 spells CASSFLSQTFSGYTF. DNA for the CDR3: TGCGCCAGCAGCTTTCTGAGCCAAACCTTCTCTGGCTACACCTTC.

This clonotype has at least ten counts. This sequence joins TRBV12-3 or TRBV12-4 and TRBJ2-5; D is ambiguous. This CDR3 region has 16 residues. V lost 2 bases to trimming and J lost 7 bases, with 20 bases between them. CDR3 DNA sequence: TGTGCCAGCAGTTTATGGTCTTTCTCAGTCTTTGGGACCCAGTACTTC. Protein sequence: CASSLWSFSVFGTQYF.

This clonotype showed up many times. This rearrangement joins TRBV6-4 to TRBJ2-7; 8 bases are a match to TRBD1. V gave up 5 bases and J gave up 0 bases; unmatched junction bases: 15. CDR1 and CDR2 from the germline V gene are MRHNA and SNTAGT. The CDR3 totals 18 residues. The CDR3 protein is CASSYRTGNLIDSYEQYF. As DNA, the CDR3 is TGTGCCAGCAGTTACAGGACAGGGAATCTGATTGACTCCTACGAGCAGTACTTC.

This chain connects TRBV2 to TRBJ2-6; D perhaps matches TRBD1 (5 bases). Trimming took off 2 bases at V and 4 bases at J, with 9 bases between the two ends. CDR1 is SNHLY and CDR2 is FYNNEI in the germline V gene. This CDR3 region has 15 residues. CDR3 amino acids: CASSESRAGANVLTF. CDR3 bases: TGTGCCAGCAGTGAATCCAGGGCCGGGGCCAACGTCCTGACTTTC.

The chain links TRBV10-3 to TRBJ1-4; TRBD1 is a possible D gene (5 bases). Trimming cost V 10 bases and J 4 bases, with 16 bases left between them. Germline CDR1 and CDR2: ENHRY and SYGVKD. The CDR3 runs 14 residues. CDR3 DNA sequence: TGTGCCACATCTGTCCAGGGCTATAATGAAAAACTGTTTTTT. Protein sequence: CATSVQGYNEKLFF.

The CDR3 protein is CASSQDGNIEETQYF. DNA of the CDR3: TGCGCCAGCAGCCAAGATGGGAACATTGAAGAGACCCAGTACTTC. The chain links TRBV4-1 to TRBJ2-5; D unclear. Germline V gives CDR1 MGHRA, CDR2 YSYEKL. The CDR3 is made up of 15 amino acids. V lost 0 bases and J lost 3, with 11 bases in between.

This clonotype has at least ten counts. The CDR3 spells CASSLAGTSGSGQETQYF. Here the CDR3 DNA reads TGTGCCAGCAGCTTGGCCGGGACTAGCGGGAGTGGGCAAGAGACCCAGTACTTC. The chain employs TRBV5-8 and TRBJ2-5; 14 bases are a match to TRBD2. Germline V CDR1 and CDR2: SGHTS, YDEGEE. This CDR3 has 18 residues. J was trimmed by 2 bases and V by 0 bases; bases with no gene match: 6.

The chain couples TRBV6-1 to TRBJ2-1; 7 bases fit TRBD2. The V and J ends lost 1 base and 3 bases, in that order; junction bases with no gene match: 3. Germline V CDR1 and CDR2: MNHNS, SASEGT. CDR3 length: 15 residues. The CDR3 DNA follows: TGTGCCAGCAGTGAAGGGCTAGCGGTCTACAATGAGCAGTTCTTC. This gives the protein CASSEGLAVYNEQFF.

This clonotype was seen only a few times. The rearrangement links TRBV15 to TRBJ2-7; 7 bases map to TRBD2. CDR3 length: 14 residues. The germline gives CDR1 LNHNV, CDR2 YYDKDF (reference sequence). The V and J ends lost 2 bases and 6 bases, in that order; junction bases with no gene match: 7. CDR3 region: CATSRLGGSGEQYF. The CDR3 coding sequence is TGTGCCACCAGCAGACTAGGCGGGAGCGGCGAGCAGTACTTC.